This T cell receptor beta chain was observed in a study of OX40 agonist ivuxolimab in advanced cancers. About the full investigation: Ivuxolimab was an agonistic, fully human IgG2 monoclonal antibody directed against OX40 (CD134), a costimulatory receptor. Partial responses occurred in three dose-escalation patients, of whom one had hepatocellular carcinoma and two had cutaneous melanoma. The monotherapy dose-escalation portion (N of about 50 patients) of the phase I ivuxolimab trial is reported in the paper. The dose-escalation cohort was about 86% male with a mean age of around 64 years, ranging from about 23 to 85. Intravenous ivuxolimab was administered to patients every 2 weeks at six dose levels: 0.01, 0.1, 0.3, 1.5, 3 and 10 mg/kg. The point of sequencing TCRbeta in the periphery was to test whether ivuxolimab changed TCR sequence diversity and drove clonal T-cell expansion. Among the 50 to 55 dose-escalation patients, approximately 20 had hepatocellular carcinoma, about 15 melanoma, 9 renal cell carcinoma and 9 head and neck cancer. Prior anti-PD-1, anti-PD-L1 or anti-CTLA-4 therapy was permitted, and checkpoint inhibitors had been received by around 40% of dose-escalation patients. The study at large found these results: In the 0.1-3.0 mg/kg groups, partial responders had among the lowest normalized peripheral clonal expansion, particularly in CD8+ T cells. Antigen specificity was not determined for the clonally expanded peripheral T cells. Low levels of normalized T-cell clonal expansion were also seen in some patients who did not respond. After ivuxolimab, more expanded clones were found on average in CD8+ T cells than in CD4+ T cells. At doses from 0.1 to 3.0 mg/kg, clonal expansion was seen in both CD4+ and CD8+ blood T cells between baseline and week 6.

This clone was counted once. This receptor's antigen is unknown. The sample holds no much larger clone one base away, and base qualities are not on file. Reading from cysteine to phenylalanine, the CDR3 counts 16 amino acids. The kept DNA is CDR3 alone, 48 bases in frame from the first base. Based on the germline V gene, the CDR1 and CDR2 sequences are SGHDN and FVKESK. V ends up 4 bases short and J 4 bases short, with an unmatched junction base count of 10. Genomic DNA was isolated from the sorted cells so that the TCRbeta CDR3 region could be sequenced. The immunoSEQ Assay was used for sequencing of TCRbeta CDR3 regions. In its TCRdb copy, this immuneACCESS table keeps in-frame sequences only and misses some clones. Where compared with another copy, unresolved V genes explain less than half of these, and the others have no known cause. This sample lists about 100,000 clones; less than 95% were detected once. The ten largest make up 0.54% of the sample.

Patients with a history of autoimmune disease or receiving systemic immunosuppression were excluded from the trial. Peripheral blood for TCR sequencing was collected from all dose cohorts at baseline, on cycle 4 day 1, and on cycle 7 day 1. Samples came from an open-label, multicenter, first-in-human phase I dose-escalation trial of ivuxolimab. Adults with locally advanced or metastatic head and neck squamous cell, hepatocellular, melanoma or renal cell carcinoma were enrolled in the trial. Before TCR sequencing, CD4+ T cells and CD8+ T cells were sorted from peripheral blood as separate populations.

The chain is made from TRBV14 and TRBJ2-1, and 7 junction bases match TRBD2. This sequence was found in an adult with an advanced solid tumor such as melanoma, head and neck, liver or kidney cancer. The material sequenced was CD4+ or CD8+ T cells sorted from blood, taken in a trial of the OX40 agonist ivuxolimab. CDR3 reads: CASSPGEGRVYNEQFF. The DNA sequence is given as TGTGCCAGCAGCCCCGGGGAAGGGAGGGTTTACAATGAGCAGTTCTTC.